Below, one T cell receptor beta chain is given with its context. This record belongs to a study of shared T cell receptors in the human thymus. Libraries were prepared by immunoSEQ multiplex PCR; TCRdb keeps only in-frame clonotypes and omits some of them. The data contain 600,000 to 900,000 clones, approximately 85% of them singletons. There are 16 residues in the CDR3. V lost 0 bases to trimming and J lost 0 bases; unmatched junction nucleotides: 3. Germline V gene data show CDR1 as LNHNV and CDR2 as YYDKDF (reference sequence). The same sample was also used in a study of human thymus T cells. That source notes: Donation came from healthy Finnish infants having corrective surgery for congenital heart defects. Surgeons resected thymus tissue during corrective heart surgery. Use of V and J genes seemed skewed within the thymic and blood repertoires. Unrelated individuals were reported by related research to share highly overlapping thymic repertoires.

Sequencing was done on a sample of thymocytes. This receptor was obtained from a girl in the first two years of life with a congenital heart defect. The V gene is TRBV15, the J gene TRBJ1-2; 8 bases agree with TRBD1. CDR3 sequence: CATSRDGQGANYGYTF. CDR3 in DNA: TGTGCCACCAGCAGAGACGGACAGGGAGCTAACTATGGCTACACCTTC.